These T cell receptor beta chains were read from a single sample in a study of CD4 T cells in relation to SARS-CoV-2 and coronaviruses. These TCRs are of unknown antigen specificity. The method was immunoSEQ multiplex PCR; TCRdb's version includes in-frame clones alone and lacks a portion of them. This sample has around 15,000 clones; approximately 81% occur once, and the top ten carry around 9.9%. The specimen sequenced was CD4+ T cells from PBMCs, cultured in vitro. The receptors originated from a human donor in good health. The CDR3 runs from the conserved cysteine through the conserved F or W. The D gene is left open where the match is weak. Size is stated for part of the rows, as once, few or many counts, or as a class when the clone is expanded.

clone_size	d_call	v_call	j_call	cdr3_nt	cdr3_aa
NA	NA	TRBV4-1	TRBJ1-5	TGCGCCAGCAGCCAAGCTGGCAGGTACAATCAGCCCCAGCATTTT	CASSQAGRYNQPQHF
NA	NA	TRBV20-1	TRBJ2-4	TGCAGTGCTAGTGGATCCCTACTCATAGCCAAAAACATTCAGTACTTC	CSASGSLLIAKNIQYF
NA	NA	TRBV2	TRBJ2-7	TGTGCCAGCCAGTTTCGAATATTATACGAGCAGTACTTC	CASQFRILYEQYF
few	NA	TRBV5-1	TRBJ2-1	TGCGCCAGCAGCCAGTTACTAGCTACGATAGACAATGAGCAGTTCTTC	CASSQLLATIDNEQFF
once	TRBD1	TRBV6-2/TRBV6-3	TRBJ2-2	TGTGCCAGCAGTTACTCGAGGGACAGGCGAGGCTCCGGGGAGCTGTTTTTT	CASSYSRDRRGSGELFF
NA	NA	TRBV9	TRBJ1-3	TGTGCCAGCAGCAAACGTACACGGAGTAAGGACTCTGGAAACACCATATATTTT	CASSKRTRSKDSGNTIYF
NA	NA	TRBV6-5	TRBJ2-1	TGTGCCAGCAGTCCGAGGCGGCTAGCGAGCAATGAGCAGTTCTTC	CASSPRRLASNEQFF
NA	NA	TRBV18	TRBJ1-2	TGTGCCAGCTCCCTAGACAGGCGAACTAACTATGGCTACACCTTC	CASSLDRRTNYGYTF
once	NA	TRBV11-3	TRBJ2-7	TGTGCCAGCAGCTTGGCAGGGGGGAACGAGCAGTACTTC	CASSLAGGNEQYF
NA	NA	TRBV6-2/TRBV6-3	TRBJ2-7	TGTGCCAGCAGTTACTCGTCAGGGAATTCCTACGAGCAGTACTTC	CASSYSSGNSYEQYF
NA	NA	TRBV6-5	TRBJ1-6	TGTGCCACCGCCCCCCACAGGGATAATTCACCCCTCCACTTT	CATAPHRDNSPLHF
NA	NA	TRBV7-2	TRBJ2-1	TGTGCCAGCAGCTTAGGCGGGTACTCCTACAATGAGCAGTTCTTC	CASSLGGYSYNEQFF
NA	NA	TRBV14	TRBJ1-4	TGTGCCAGCAGCGCCCGCAAAAACAGGAAAACTAATGAAAAACTGTTTTTT	CASSARKNRKTNEKLFF
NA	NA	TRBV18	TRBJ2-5	TGTGCCAGCTCACCAGGGGGGCCACTACAAGAGACCCAGTACTTC	CASSPGGPLQETQYF
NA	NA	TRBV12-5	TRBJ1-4	TGTGCTAGTGGTTTGGTAGCCGAAAAACTGTTTTTT	CASGLVAEKLFF
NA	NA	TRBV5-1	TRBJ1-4	TGCGCCAGCAGCCTCCGGACAGCCCGAAATGAAAAACTGTTTTTT	CASSLRTARNEKLFF
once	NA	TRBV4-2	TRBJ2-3	TGTGCCAGCAGCCAAGGATTCAATGCGGGCACAGATACGCAGTATTTT	CASSQGFNAGTDTQYF
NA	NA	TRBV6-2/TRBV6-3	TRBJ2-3	TGTGCCAGCACCCCGGTCTGGGAAGAGAAGCAGTATTTT	CASTPVWEEKQYF
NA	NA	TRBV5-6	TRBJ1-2	TGTGCCAGCAGCTTGTGGTCAGGGGCACCTGCAGGCTACACCTTC	CASSLWSGAPAGYTF
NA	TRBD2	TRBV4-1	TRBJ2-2	TGCGCCAGCAGCCAAGGTCGTGGGACTAGGGCTCTGAACACCGGGGAGCTGTTTTTT	CASSQGRGTRALNTGELFF
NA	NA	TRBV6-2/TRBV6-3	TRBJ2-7	TGTGCCAGCAGTTACTACGGACCAACCTACTACGAGCAGTACTTC	CASSYYGPTYYEQYF
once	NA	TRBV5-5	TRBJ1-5	TGTGCCAGCAGCTTGGAAGCCCATCAGCCCCAGCATTTT	CASSLEAHQPQHF
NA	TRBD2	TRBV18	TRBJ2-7	TGTGCCAGCTCACCACGTTCCAGCGGGAGATTCGAGCAGTACTTC	CASSPRSSGRFEQYF
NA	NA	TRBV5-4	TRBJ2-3	TGTGCCAGCAGCTTGGAAGACACAGACACAGATACGCAGTATTTT	CASSLEDTDTDTQYF
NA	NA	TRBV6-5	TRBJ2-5	TGTGCCAGCAACACCGCGGGGCACTACCAAGAGACCCAGTACTTC	CASNTAGHYQETQYF
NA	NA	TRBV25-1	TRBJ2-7	TGTGCCAGCAGTGAAAGCGCGGGATCCTACGAGCAGTACTTC	CASSESAGSYEQYF
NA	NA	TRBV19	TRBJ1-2	TGTGCCAGTAGTATGACAGTAGCCTATGGCTACACCTTC	CASSMTVAYGYTF
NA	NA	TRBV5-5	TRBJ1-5	TGTGCCAGCAGCGGAACCGACAGGCCTAGCAATCAGCCCCAGCATTTT	CASSGTDRPSNQPQHF
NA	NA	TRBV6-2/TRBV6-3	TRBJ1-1	TGTGCCAGCAGTGAGGGGAGTCGAGATGAAGCTTTCTTT	CASSEGSRDEAFF
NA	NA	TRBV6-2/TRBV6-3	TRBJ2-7	TGTGCCAGCACCCCGGGATATTACGAGCAGTACTTC	CASTPGYYEQYF
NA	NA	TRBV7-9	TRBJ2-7	TGTGCCAGCAGCTTAGTGGGGATCCACGAGCAGTACTTC	CASSLVGIHEQYF
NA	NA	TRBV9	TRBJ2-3	TGTGCCAGCAGCCCCCTTAGACTTAACACAGATACGCAGTATTTT	CASSPLRLNTDTQYF
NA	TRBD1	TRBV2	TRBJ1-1	TGTGCCAGCAGTTTTCAGGGGGAAGGGGCTGAAGCTTTCTTT	CASSFQGEGAEAFF
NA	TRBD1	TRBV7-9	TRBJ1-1	TGTGCCAGCAGCTCCGGGACAGGCCTCTCCACGGCTTTCTTT	CASSSGTGLSTAFF
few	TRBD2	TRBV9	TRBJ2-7	TGTGCCAGCAGCGTTGGGACTAGCGGGGAGCAGTACTTC	CASSVGTSGEQYF
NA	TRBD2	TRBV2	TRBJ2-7	TGTGCCAGCAGCGCCCTGGTGGGGGGGGATTACGAGCAGTACTTC	CASSALVGGDYEQYF
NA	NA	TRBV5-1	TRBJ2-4	TGCGCCAGCAGCTCCGGGTCTGAAAACATTCAGTACTTC	CASSSGSENIQYF
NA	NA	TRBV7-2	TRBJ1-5	TGTGCCAGCAGCTTTCTCGGATCCGGGGCAGGGCAAGGGGATCAGCCCCAGCATTTT	CASSFLGSGAGQGDQPQHF
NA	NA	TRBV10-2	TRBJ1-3	TGCGCCAGCAGGGACGGAGGACCTCCACTCGCCATATATTTT	CASRDGGPPLAIYF
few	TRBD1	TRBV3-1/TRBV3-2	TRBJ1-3	TGTGCCAGCAGCCATGGACAGGCGAACACCATATATTTT	CASSHGQANTIYF
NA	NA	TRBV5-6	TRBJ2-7	TGTGCCAGCAGCCCTCGGCGGGGGCAGGAGCAGTACTTC	CASSPRRGQEQYF
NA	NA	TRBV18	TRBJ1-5	TGTGCCAGCTCACCGGGCCCCCAGGGACATCAGCCCCAGCATTTT	CASSPGPQGHQPQHF
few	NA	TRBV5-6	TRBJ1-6	TGTGCCAGCGGGTGGTTTCTGAGCTCCTATAATTCACCCCTCCACTTT	CASGWFLSSYNSPLHF
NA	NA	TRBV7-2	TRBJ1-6	TGTGCCAGCAGCTTAGCTTCAGGGACTTTATCACCCCTCCACTTT	CASSLASGTLSPLHF
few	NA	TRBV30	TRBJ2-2	TGTGCCTGGACCCGGGACCGAATCTTGAACACCGGGGAGCTGTTTTTT	CAWTRDRILNTGELFF
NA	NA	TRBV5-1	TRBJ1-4	TGCGCCAGCAGCTTGGGCGGAGGTAATGAAAAACTGTTTTTT	CASSLGGGNEKLFF